A single sample gave rise to the 31 T cell receptor beta chains below, sequenced in a study of cytomegalovirus exposure and HLA in healthy donors. The PCR was carried out with 60 Vbeta primers and 13 Jbeta primers. Only in-frame clones appear in the TCRdb table, and some are missing; sequencing was by immunoSEQ multiplex PCR. In total, the table holds about 160,000 clones. The sequencing sample was made of PBMCs. Receptors were obtained from a man aged 25-40 years in good health and CMV-seronegative.

The chain uses TRBV7-6 and TRBJ1-1; D might be TRBD1 (6 bases). The ends were cut back, 10 bases at V and 3 bases at J, with 21 bases in the middle. CDR3 length equals 15 residues. Germline CDR1 and CDR2: SGHVS and FNYEAQ. The CDR3 coding sequence is TGTGCCACTCAGGACAGTAGAGGTGGGGACACTGAAGCTTTCTTT. It yields the protein CATQDSRGGDTEAFF.

On this clone itself: The sample has other DNA sequences that encode this CDR3 too. The gene calls are TRBV5-8 and TRBJ1-2, with D maybe TRBD1 (6 bases). V gave up 4 bases and J gave up 4 bases, with 17 bases separating them. Germline CDR1 reads SGHTS; CDR2 reads YDEGEE. The CDR3 sequence is 15 residues long. CDR3 nucleotide sequence: TGTGCCAGCAGCACCGGGACACTTACTTTCTATGGCTACACCTTC. Protein: CASSTGTLTFYGYTF.

The genes are TRBV6-6 and TRBJ2-7; 7 bases map to TRBD2. The germline gives CDR1 MNHNY, CDR2 SVGAGI (reference sequence). The CDR3 is made up of 15 amino acids. V lost 8 bases and J lost 2; bases outside the gene matches: 12. CDR3 residues: CASRATSQITYEQYF. The DNA for the CDR3 is TGTGCCAGCCGAGCGACTAGCCAAATAACCTACGAGCAGTACTTC.

The chain is built from TRBV14 and TRBJ1-3, with 8 bases identical to TRBD1. With V trimmed by 10 bases and J by 0 bases, 11 bases remained unmatched. Germline V gene lookup returns CDR1 SGHDN and CDR2 FVKESK. The CDR3 runs to 16 residues. This CDR3 is CATRTGYSSSGNTIYF. The CDR3, as DNA: TGTGCCACTAGGACAGGGTATTCCTCCTCTGGAAACACCATATATTTT.

In DNA form, the CDR3 reads TGTGCCAGCAGTTTTCAGTTGAACACTGAAGCTTTCTTT. Encoded protein: CASSFQLNTEAFF. The J gene is TRBJ1-1, the V gene TRBV28; D not certain. Germline V lookup: CDR1 MDHEN, CDR2 SYDVKM. Trimming removed 3 bases at V and 0 bases at J, with 5 bases between. The CDR3 runs to 13 residues. Looking up the rest from reference TRBV28 and TRBJ1-1 gives the full variable domain: DVKVTQSSRYLVKRTGEKVFLECVQDMDHENMFWYRQDPGLGLRLIYFSYDVKMKEKGDIPEGYSVSREKKERFSLILESASTNQTSMYLCASSFQLNTEAFFGQGTRLTVV.

The rearrangement uses TRBV2 and TRBJ1-1; D is ambiguous. The V end lost 5 bases, the J end lost 4 bases, and 14 bases lay between the germline ends. This CDR3 region has 14 residues. Germline V gene lookup returns CDR1 SNHLY and CDR2 FYNNEI. CDR3 bases: TGTGCCAGCAGTTACAGCCTAACGAGCACTGAAGCTTTCTTT. Translating it yields CASSYSLTSTEAFF.

This rearrangement joins TRBV9 to TRBJ2-5; 8 nucleotides line up with TRBD1. The V segment lost 7 bases and the J segment 4 bases; nucleotides outside the gene matches: 9. The CDR3 loop spans 14 amino acids. Per germline, CDR1 SGDLS and CDR2 YYNGEE. Here the CDR3 DNA reads TGTGCCAGCGGAGCTGCAGGGGGCGCAGAGACCCAGTACTTC. The encoded protein is CASGAAGGAETQYF.

V is TRBV10-2 and J is TRBJ2-7, with 9 bases fitting TRBD2. The germline gives CDR1 WSHSY, CDR2 SAAADI. The CDR3 consists of 15 residues. Losses at the gene ends were 6 bases for V and 5 bases for J; bases not matched to a gene: 11. Here the CDR3 DNA reads TGCGCCAGCAGCGCTGCGGGAGGGCTTGTCCACGAGCAGTACTTC. Translation: CASSAAGGLVHEQYF.

This chain joins TRBV11-2 and TRBJ1-1; no definite D call. Germline V gives CDR1 SGHAT, CDR2 FQNNGV. The CDR3 contains 15 residues. The ends were cut back, 3 bases at V and 3 bases at J, with 14 bases in the middle. DNA for the CDR3: TGTGCCAGCAGCTTGGTCTGGGCGCTGGACACTGAAGCTTTCTTT. It yields the protein CASSLVWALDTEAFF.

The rearrangement joins TRBV30 to TRBJ1-1, with D perhaps matching TRBD1 (5 bases). This CDR3 has 13 residues. V was clipped by 2 bases and J by 1 base, with 8 bases between them. Germline V gives CDR1 GTSNPN, CDR2 SVGIG (reference sequence). The CDR3 nucleotides read TGTGCCTGGAGTATGCAGGGGAACACTGAAGCTTTCTTT. This codes for CAWSMQGNTEAFF.

The J gene is TRBJ1-1, the V gene TRBV5-1; TRBD1 might be the D (5 bases). The V gene lost 6 bases and the J gene lost 1 base, with 13 bases spanning the gap. This CDR3 region has 14 residues. Per germline, CDR1 SGHRS and CDR2 YFSETQ. The CDR3 loop is CASNTGQGNTEAFF. The DNA of the CDR3 is TGCGCCAGCAACACAGGACAAGGGAACACTGAAGCTTTCTTT.

The CDR3 coding sequence is TGTGCCAGCAGCTTAAACACAGGGGGGGAGACCCAGTACTTC. This translates into CASSLNTGGETQYF. The chain carries TRBV11-1 and TRBJ2-5; 8 bases match TRBD1. The CDR3 has 14 residues. V shed 2 bases and J 5 bases; nucleotides not matched to a gene: 4. Germline assignment: CDR1 SGHAT and CDR2 FQDESV (reference sequence).

This chain connects TRBV5-1 to TRBJ2-5; 9 nucleotides match TRBD2. Per germline, CDR1 SGHRS and CDR2 YFSETQ. The V segment lost 3 bases and the J segment 2 bases; nucleotides outside the gene matches: 5. There are 15 residues in the CDR3. CDR3 amino acids: CASSSSGKVQETQYF. The CDR3 bases are TGCGCCAGCAGCTCTAGCGGGAAGGTACAAGAGACCCAGTACTTC. The complete variable domain, with remaining parts taken from reference TRBV5-1 and TRBJ2-5, reads KAGVTQTPRYLIKTRGQQVTLSCSPISGHRSVSWYQQTPGQGLQFLFEYFSETQRNKGNFPGRFSGRQFSNSRSEMNVSTLELGDSALYLCASSSSGKVQETQYFGPGTRLLVL.

Comment on this clone: One junction end does not reproduce the germline sequence, and a read error may be involved. The rearrangement joins TRBV5-4 to TRBJ2-2, with 7 bases matching TRBD1. The CDR3 consists of 14 residues. Germline V gives CDR1 SGHNT, CDR2 YYREEE (reference sequence). CDR3 amino acids: CASSQQGNAGELFF. The CDR3, as DNA: TGTGCCAGCAGCCAACAGGGGAACGCCGGGGAGCTGTTTTTT.

CDR3 DNA sequence: TGTGCCAGCAGCCTTAGCGGGAGCCCCTACAATGAGCAGTTCTTC. Translating it yields CASSLSGSPYNEQFF. The chain employs TRBV9 and TRBJ2-1, with 9 bases lining up with TRBD2. Germline V gives CDR1 SGDLS, CDR2 YYNGEE. The CDR3 spans 15 residues. With V trimmed by 4 bases and J by 2 bases, 4 bases remained unmatched.

V is TRBV7-9 and J is TRBJ2-2; possibly TRBD2 for D (5 bases). V lost 1 base to trimming and J lost 6 bases, with 6 bases between them. Per germline, CDR1 SEHNR and CDR2 FQNEAQ (reference sequence). The CDR3 runs 13 residues. The CDR3 spells CASSLGEPGELFF. CDR3 bases: TGTGCCAGCAGCTTAGGGGAGCCCGGGGAGCTGTTTTTT.

The chain uses TRBV27 and TRBJ2-1; TRBD2 aligns across 9 bases. The germline V gene has CDR1 MNHEY and CDR2 SMNVEV (reference sequence). This CDR3 has 16 amino acids. The V and J ends lost 3 bases and 7 bases, in that order; junction bases with no gene match: 10. For the CDR3, the DNA is TGTGCCAGCAGTTTCAGGGCGGCTAGCGGGAATAATGAGCAGTTCTTC. As protein: CASSFRAASGNNEQFF.

Comment on this clone: This same CDR3 is encoded by further DNA sequences in the sample. This sequence joins TRBV19 and TRBJ1-1; D is undetermined. The V gene's germline CDR1 is LNHDA and CDR2 SQIVND (reference sequence). The CDR3 totals 13 residues. V was pared by 1 base and J by 0 bases, with 3 bases between. The CDR3 DNA reads TGTGCCAGTAGTATAGCTCTGAACACTGAAGCTTTCTTT. Translated: CASSIALNTEAFF.

The genes are TRBV6-5 and TRBJ1-2, with TRBD1 as a possible D gene (5 bases). V was clipped by 0 bases and J by 4 bases, with 15 bases between them. The CDR3 totals 16 residues. The germline V gene encodes CDR1 MNHEY and CDR2 SVGAGI. The CDR3 nucleotides read TGTGCCAGCAGTTACTCGACTGGGGCGCTTAGCTATGGCTACACCTTC. Amino acids: CASSYSTGALSYGYTF.

The chain links TRBV7-2 to TRBJ2-5, with a weak D call TRBD2 (5 bases). This CDR3 has 14 residues. V was pared by 5 bases and J by 6 bases, with 16 bases between. CDR1 and CDR2 (germline): SGHTA, FQGNSA. The CDR3 sequence: CASSPELGVKTQYF. The CDR3 DNA is TGTGCCAGCAGCCCCGAACTAGGCGTGAAGACCCAGTACTTC.

The chain has TRBV5-1 and TRBJ2-5; tentatively, D is TRBD1 (6 bases). The V gene's germline CDR1 is SGHRS and CDR2 YFSETQ. V shed 4 bases and J shed 5 bases, with 18 bases lying between them. The CDR3 spans 15 residues. The CDR3 is CASSNGQIEGETQYF. The CDR3 coding sequence is TGCGCCAGCAGCAATGGACAGATCGAGGGGGAGACCCAGTACTTC. Filled out from reference TRBV5-1 and TRBJ2-5, the complete variable domain reads KAGVTQTPRYLIKTRGQQVTLSCSPISGHRSVSWYQQTPGQGLQFLFEYFSETQRNKGNFPGRFSGRQFSNSRSEMNVSTLELGDSALYLCASSNGQIEGETQYFGPGTRLLVL.

This chain uses TRBV6-4 with TRBJ2-7; D remains unclear. Germline V gene sequence: CDR1 MRHNA, CDR2 SNTAGT. V lost 3 bases and J 6 bases, leaving 12 bases between the germline ends. The CDR3 runs 13 residues. As DNA, the CDR3 is TGTGCCAGCAGTGAGTCTTCTAGGAGCGAGCAGTACTTC. Translating gives CASSESSRSEQYF.

The gene calls are TRBV9 and TRBJ2-5; the D gene is possibly TRBD1 (6 bases). Germline CDR1 SGDLS, CDR2 YYNGEE. The CDR3 extends over 15 amino acids. V dropped 4 bases and J dropped 2 bases, with 15 bases sitting between them. This chain's CDR3 is CASSTPGHPQETQYF. The CDR3 DNA is TGTGCCAGCAGCACCCCGGGACACCCTCAAGAGACCCAGTACTTC.

The chain is built from TRBV30 and TRBJ2-3; D remains ambiguous. Germline CDR1 GTSNPN, CDR2 SVGIG (reference sequence). The CDR3 is 16 amino acids. Deletions cut 0 bases from V and 3 bases from J, with 16 bases between. The CDR3 is CAWSVFALSETDTQYF. CDR3 nucleotide sequence: TGTGCCTGGAGTGTTTTCGCCCTTTCGGAGACAGATACGCAGTATTTT.

The rearrangement uses TRBV30 and TRBJ2-5; weak D call: TRBD1 (6 bases). The germline CDR1 and CDR2 sequences are GTSNPN and SVGIG (reference sequence). This CDR3 region has 15 residues. V dropped 3 bases and J dropped 1 base, with 15 bases sitting between them. The CDR3 spells CAWSGPRTAQETQYF. The CDR3 region has the DNA TGTGCCTGGAGCGGGCCCAGGACAGCCCAAGAGACCCAGTACTTC. Drawing the rest from reference TRBV30 and TRBJ2-5, the complete variable domain is SQTIHQWPATLVQPVGSPLSLECTVEGTSNPNLYWYRQAAGRGLQLLFYSVGIGQISSEVPQNLSASRPQDRQFILSSKKLLLSDSGFYLCAWSGPRTAQETQYFGPGTRLLVL.

V gene TRBV5-3 combines with J gene TRBJ1-4; perhaps TRBD1 as D (5 bases). TRBV5-3 is treated as an ORF (open reading frame) with a function not yet certain. The germline V and J ends were trimmed by 6 bases and 8 bases, with 14 bases remaining between them. The CDR3 spans 13 residues. The CDR3 loop reads CARTRRGNEKLFF. CDR3 DNA: TGTGCCAGAACCCGAAGGGGAAACGAAAAACTGTTTTTT.

J is TRBJ2-2 and V is TRBV5-8, with D tentatively TRBD2 (5 bases). The CDR3 runs to 13 residues. Germline CDR1 and CDR2: SGHTS and YDEGEE. The V end lost 1 base, the J end lost 8 bases, and 9 bases lay between the germline ends. CDR3 DNA sequence: TGTGCCAGCAGCTTGAGGGAGACAGGGGAGCTGTTTTTT. It codes for CASSLRETGELFF.

About this clone: The identical CDR3 is also encoded by other nucleotide sequences in the sample. The rearrangement joins TRBV5-1 to TRBJ1-2; 12 bases align to TRBD1. There are 14 residues in the CDR3. V trimming: 3 bases; J trimming: 8 bases; junction bases outside the gene matches: 5. In germline, CDR1 is SGHRS, CDR2 YFSETQ. CDR3 DNA sequence: TGCGCCAGCAGCTCCGGGACAGGGGGCCTCGGCTACACCTTC. Protein sequence: CASSSGTGGLGYTF.

The chain combines TRBV28 with TRBJ2-1, with D possibly being TRBD1 (5 bases). CDR1 is MDHEN, CDR2 SYDVKM, per germline. Trimming cost V 7 bases and J 2 bases, with 18 bases left between them. The length of the CDR3 is 16 residues. CDR3 residues: CASIPSTDLAYNEQFF. CDR3 DNA: TGTGCCAGCATCCCCTCGACAGACCTCGCCTACAATGAGCAGTTCTTC. The whole variable domain, filled in from reference TRBV28 and TRBJ2-1, reads DVKVTQSSRYLVKRTGEKVFLECVQDMDHENMFWYRQDPGLGLRLIYFSYDVKMKEKGDIPEGYSVSREKKERFSLILESASTNQTSMYLCASIPSTDLAYNEQFFGPGTRLTVL.

CDR3 region: CASSPPGLASQFF. The CDR3 DNA reads TGTGCCAGCAGTCCGCCGGGACTAGCTTCCCAGTTCTTC. The chain is built from TRBV6-5 and TRBJ2-1, with TRBD2 matching over 9 bases. The CDR3 extends over 13 amino acids. Trimming removed 5 bases from V and 13 bases from J; junction bases left unmatched: 9. Per germline, CDR1 MNHEY and CDR2 SVGAGI.

Here the CDR3 reads CASSFRRPYEQYF. The CDR3 nucleotides are TGTGCCAGCAGTTTTCGGCGGCCCTACGAGCAGTACTTC. V and J are TRBV27 and TRBJ2-7; no clear D. Germline lookup yields CDR1 MNHEY and CDR2 SMNVEV (reference sequence). The CDR3 contains 13 residues. V was pared by 3 bases and J by 2 bases, with 8 bases between.